Following are 21 T cell receptor beta chains from one sample sequenced in a study of T cell responses to AZD1222 COVID-19 vaccine. Here immunoSEQ multiplex PCR was the method, and the copy in TCRdb shows in-frame clones only, minus some. The sample has 150,000 to 200,000 clones; 85% to 95% are singletons. This sample comprised peripheral blood, obtained on day 0 of AZD1222 vaccination. Receptors were obtained from an adult in good health.

This clone turned up a few times. The chain employs TRBV27 and TRBJ1-1; D uncertain. V lost 7 bases to trimming and J lost 2 bases, with 20 bases between them. CDR3 length equals 16 residues. Germline V lookup: CDR1 MNHEY, CDR2 SMNVEV (reference sequence). The CDR3 coding sequence is TGTGCCAGCATCGATAGAAGGGTCCCCTACAACACTGAAGCTTTCTTT. As protein: CASIDRRVPYNTEAFF.

The chain links TRBV19 to TRBJ1-5, with 8 bases fitting TRBD1. Germline loops: CDR1 LNHDA, CDR2 SQIVND (reference sequence). V gave up 5 bases and J gave up 7 bases; unmatched junction bases: 10. The CDR3 totals 15 residues. CDR3 amino acids: CASSDRGQGQQPQHF. Written as DNA, the CDR3 is TGTGCCAGTAGTGACCGCGGACAGGGACAGCAGCCCCAGCATTTT.

The chain couples TRBV5-1 to TRBJ1-2; tentative D call: TRBD1 (6 bases). This CDR3 is 13 amino acids long. V was clipped by 3 bases and J by 7 bases, with 13 bases between them. Germline V gene data show CDR1 as SGHRS and CDR2 as YFSETQ. This CDR3 is CASSYSGEAGYTF. The CDR3 coding sequence is TGCGCCAGCAGCTATTCAGGGGAGGCTGGCTACACCTTC.

J is TRBJ1-3 and V is TRBV2; a possible D gene is TRBD1 (5 bases). Trimming removed 6 bases at V and 4 bases at J, with 19 bases between. The CDR3 covers 16 residues. Germline V gene sequence: CDR1 SNHLY, CDR2 FYNNEI. The CDR3 sequence is CASRLQALAVGNTIYF. In DNA, the CDR3 is TGTGCCAGCAGGCTACAGGCCCTAGCGGTCGGAAACACCATATATTTT.

The chain is built from TRBV5-1 and TRBJ1-4; D gene unclear. The CDR3 extends over 15 amino acids. V lost 3 bases, J lost 0 bases, and 9 bases lay in between. Germline CDR1 SGHRS, CDR2 YFSETQ. In DNA form, the CDR3 reads TGCGCCAGCAGCTCGGGGTACCCAACTAATGAAAAACTGTTTTTT. This sequence encodes CASSSGYPTNEKLFF.

The J gene is TRBJ2-4, the V gene TRBV7-9; the D gene is possibly TRBD2 (6 bases). Germline V gives CDR1 SEHNR, CDR2 FQNEAQ (reference sequence). The CDR3 has 16 residues. Between the trimmed V and J ends, which lost 3 bases and 5 bases, there was a span of 17 bases. Written as DNA, the CDR3 is TGTGCCAGCAGCTTGTTTGGCGGGGACCCCCAAAACATTCAGTACTTC. It is translated as CASSLFGGDPQNIQYF. The entire variable domain, with the rest obtained from reference TRBV7-9 and TRBJ2-4, is as follows: DTGVSQNPRHKITKRGQNVTFRCDPISEHNRLYWYRQTLGQGPEFLTYFQNEAQLEKSRLLSDRFSAERPKGSFSTLEIQRTEQGDSAMYLCASSLFGGDPQNIQYFGAGTRLSVL.

The V and J genes are TRBV12-5 and TRBJ1-2, with 9 positions matching TRBD1. V shed 5 bases and J 7 bases; nucleotides not matched to a gene: 5. Germline CDR1 LGHNT, CDR2 FRNRAP. The CDR3 consists of 13 residues. This CDR3 is CASGQGQGLGYTF. Written as DNA, the CDR3 is TGTGCTAGTGGTCAGGGACAGGGACTTGGCTACACCTTC.

This chain uses TRBV2 with TRBJ1-2; a weak D match, TRBD1 (5 bases). V lost 3 bases and J lost 0, with 11 bases in between. The germline CDR1 and CDR2 sequences are SNHLY and FYNNEI. The CDR3 has 15 residues. Here the CDR3 DNA reads TGTGCCAGCAGTGATCCGGGGCTAGCTAACTATGGCTACACCTTC. Protein product: CASSDPGLANYGYTF.

The V gene is TRBV11-1, the J gene TRBJ2-2; 8 bases are a match to TRBD2. The CDR3 runs to 15 residues. The V segment lost 5 bases and the J segment 7 bases; nucleotides outside the gene matches: 9. Germline assignment: CDR1 SGHAT and CDR2 FQDESV (reference sequence). In nucleotides, the CDR3 is TGTGCCAGCAGCCAGCGGGGGAGGGGACTCGGGGAGCTGTTTTTT. Its translation is CASSQRGRGLGELFF. Full variable domain (remainder filled in from reference TRBV11-1 and TRBJ2-2): EAEVAQSPRYKITEKSQAVAFWCDPISGHATLYWYRQILGQGPELLVQFQDESVVDDSQLPKDRFSAERLKGVDSTLKIQPAELGDSAMYLCASSQRGRGLGELFFGEGSRLTVL.

The genes are TRBV6-5 and TRBJ1-4; 10 nucleotides match TRBD1. V lost 10 bases and J lost 8; bases outside the gene matches: 10. The CDR3 runs to 14 residues. CDR1 is MNHEY and CDR2 is SVGAGI in the germline V gene. For the CDR3, the DNA is TGTGCCATTCTAGATGGGACAGGGGAAGAAAAACTGTTTTTT. Its protein product is CAILDGTGEEKLFF.

The chain couples TRBV19 to TRBJ2-1; the D gene is possibly TRBD1 (7 bases). This CDR3 is 16 amino acids long. Trimming cost V 3 bases and J 5 bases, with 17 bases left between them. CDR1 is LNHDA, CDR2 SQIVND, per germline (reference sequence). CDR3 bases: TGTGCCAGTAGTATCCTGTACAGGGGAGGACACAATGAGCAGTTCTTC. The encoded protein is CASSILYRGGHNEQFF.

The chain has TRBV19 and TRBJ1-5, with no clear D. V gave up 5 bases and J gave up 5 bases, with 13 bases separating them. The CDR3 is 14 amino acids. Germline CDR1 reads LNHDA; CDR2 reads SQIVND (reference sequence). The CDR3 sequence is CASSLTPGDQPQHF. CDR3 nucleotides: TGTGCCAGTAGTCTAACACCAGGCGATCAGCCCCAGCATTTT.

The gene calls are TRBV5-1 and TRBJ1-6, with D possibly TRBD1 on 6 matching bases. Germline lookup yields CDR1 SGHRS and CDR2 YFSETQ. Trimming pared 4 bases from V and 3 bases from J, leaving 14 bases between. The CDR3 runs to 16 residues. The CDR3 loop reads CASSPRGALYNSPLHF. CDR3 DNA: TGCGCCAGCAGCCCCCGGGGGGCCCTCTATAATTCACCCCTCCACTTT. The full variable domain, completed using reference TRBV5-1 and TRBJ1-6, is KAGVTQTPRYLIKTRGQQVTLSCSPISGHRSVSWYQQTPGQGLQFLFEYFSETQRNKGNFPGRFSGRQFSNSRSEMNVSTLELGDSALYLCASSPRGALYNSPLHFGNGTRLTVT.

The chain joins TRBV10-3 to TRBJ1-5, with TRBD1 identical over 7 bases. There are 14 residues in the CDR3. The V gene's germline CDR1 is ENHRY and CDR2 SYGVKD. V shed 3 bases, J shed 7 bases, and the junction held 6 bases outside the gene matches. The CDR3 bases are TGTGCCATCAGTGATCAGGGACAGTTCCAGCCCCAGCATTTT. Translating it yields CAISDQGQFQPQHF.

This chain uses TRBV6-5 with TRBJ1-2; a possible D gene is TRBD1 (5 bases). The V gene lost 4 bases and the J gene lost 4 bases, with 16 bases spanning the gap. CDR3 length: 15 residues. CDR1 MNHEY and CDR2 SVGAGI come from the germline V gene. For the CDR3, the DNA is TGTGCCAGCAGTTCCCGAATCGGGGGTAGCTATGGCTACACCTTC. This sequence encodes CASSSRIGGSYGYTF.

V and J are TRBV6-2 or TRBV6-3 and TRBJ2-2, with D uncertain. Germline V lookup: CDR1 MNHEY, CDR2 SVGEGT. This CDR3 has 14 amino acids. Deletions cut 0 bases from V and 5 bases from J, with 7 bases between. Here the CDR3 DNA reads TGTGCCAGCAGTTACTCCCGGAGTACCGGGGAGCTGTTTTTT. It specifies CASSYSRSTGELFF.

The chain uses TRBV6-2 or TRBV6-3 and TRBJ1-5; D perhaps matches TRBD1 (6 bases). Germline V lookup: CDR1 MNHEY, CDR2 SVGEGT. CDR3 size: 16 residues. The germline V and J ends were trimmed by 4 bases and 0 bases, with 13 bases remaining between them. CDR3 nucleotide sequence: TGTGCCAGCAGTTCTCTCCGGGACACTAGCAATCAGCCCCAGCATTTT. Protein: CASSSLRDTSNQPQHF.

In nucleotides, the CDR3 is TGTGCCAGCAGATCCGACAGGGGGCGAGACACTGAAGCTTTCTTT. It specifies CASRSDRGRDTEAFF. V is TRBV7-2 and J is TRBJ1-1; TRBD1 matches at 10 bases. Germline values: CDR1 SGHTA, CDR2 FQGNSA. Trimming removed 6 bases from V and 3 bases from J; junction bases left unmatched: 7. The CDR3 runs to 15 residues.

The CDR3 sequence is CAWRGEHSGNTIYF. CDR3 DNA: TGTGCCTGGAGGGGAGAACACTCTGGAAACACCATATATTTT. The rearrangement uses TRBV2 and TRBJ1-3, with D possibly TRBD1 on 5 matching bases. The CDR3 length is 14 residues. V lost 11 bases to trimming and J lost 0 bases, with 14 bases between them. Germline CDR1 reads SNHLY; CDR2 reads FYNNEI.

The V call is TRBV27, the J call TRBJ1-1, with D maybe TRBD1 (6 bases). The germline CDR1 and CDR2 sequences are MNHEY and SMNVEV (reference sequence). This CDR3 has 14 amino acids. Trimming took off 2 bases at V and 4 bases at J, with 11 bases between the two ends. The CDR3: CASSLTGLGTEAFF. CDR3 bases: TGTGCCAGCAGTTTAACAGGGCTGGGCACTGAAGCTTTCTTT.

This chain links TRBV28 with TRBJ1-2; 8 bases are shared with TRBD1. The germline gives CDR1 MDHEN, CDR2 SYDVKM. V shed 6 bases and J 4 bases; nucleotides not matched to a gene: 10. The CDR3 has 15 amino acids. The CDR3 nucleotides read TGTGCCAGCAGCCCGTCCCGAGACAGGGGCTATGGCTACACCTTC. Residues: CASSPSRDRGYGYTF.